By proportion, the clone carrying this T cell receptor beta chain is medium-sized. The sample belongs to a study of blood T cell repertoires in COVID-19. Overall study: Samples taken during acute and convalescent COVID-19 were collected in the United States, Italy and Spain. The analysed material was cDNA or gDNA that came from T cells, B-cell-depleted T cells, or PBMCs.

CDR3 length: 14 residues. The J segment lost 8 bases and the V segment lost 2 bases, leaving 6 bases of the junction unmatched. Per germline, CDR1 GTSNPN and CDR2 SVGIG (reference sequence). Original handling: Amplification of reference gene primers provided the estimated nucleated cell counts. Profiled with immunoSEQ multiplex PCR; TCRdb holds only in-frame clones, not every one. The DNA was the basis for D and trimming; V, J and clone size are from that table. The sample yields 250,000 to 300,000 clones, roughly 77% seen once. This receptor was obtained from an elderly woman with acute or convalescent COVID-19. The chain uses TRBV30 and TRBJ1-6; TRBD1 matches 7 bases. Sequenced: peripheral blood. CDR3 in amino acids: CAWSLGQPYSPLHF. The CDR3 bases are TGTGCCTGGAGTTTGGGACAGCCTTATTCACCCCTCCACTTT.